The source of this T cell receptor (beta chain) is a study of blood T cell repertoires in COVID-19. Looking at the study overall: The samples span acute and convalescent COVID-19 from the United States, Italy and Spain.

Measured with immunoSEQ multiplex PCR; TCRdb has only the in-frame clones, and not every one. Of around 150,000 clones listed, roughly 80% were seen once; the top ten hold more than 6%. The CDR3 runs 15 residues. The V gene end was trimmed by 2 bases and the J gene end by 4 bases; junction bases not matched to a gene: 5. Germline CDR1 and CDR2: KGHSH and LQKENI. Sequenced: peripheral blood. The rearrangement joins TRBV18 to TRBJ1-1; 9 bases line up with TRBD1. The source is a woman aged 40-49 years with COVID-19, enrolled during active disease. CDR3 loop: CASSPGTGLGTEAFF. CDR3 DNA: TGTGCCAGCTCACCAGGGACAGGGTTGGGCACTGAAGCTTTCTTT.